This T cell receptor beta chain stems from a study of blood T cell repertoires in COVID-19. V shed 3 bases and J shed 1 base, with 10 bases lying between them. The CDR3 is made up of 14 amino acids. Germline CDR1 and CDR2: DFQATT and SNEGSKA (reference sequence). With regard to this clone: The same CDR3 can be traced to other DNA sequences in this sample.

The protocol was immunoSEQ multiplex PCR, while the TCRdb copy is restricted to in-frame clones and leaves out a portion. The sample consists of more than 150,000 clones, over 80% of them appearing once. The sequence was obtained from a woman aged 25 to 45 with acute or convalescent COVID-19. The sample comprised peripheral blood. The genes are TRBV20-1 and TRBJ2-1; TRBD2 is a possible D gene (6 bases). In nucleotides, the CDR3 is TGCAGTGCTAGTGGACGGGGGTCCTACAATGAGCAGTTCTTC. Encoded protein: CSASGRGSYNEQFF.